The 29 T cell receptor beta chains listed next were all sequenced from one sample in a study of T cell changes during pregnancy in multiple sclerosis. The method was immunoSEQ multiplex PCR; TCRdb's version includes in-frame clones alone and lacks a portion of them. Among about 59,000 clones, about nine tenths were seen once, and the ten largest hold approximately 1.2%. Sequencing used peripheral blood, obtained in the second trimester of pregnancy. Receptors originate from a female donor with multiple sclerosis, enrolled in a pregnancy study.

The chain links TRBV5-1 to TRBJ1-4; TRBD1 aligns across 8 bases. CDR3 length equals 15 residues. J lost 0 bases, V lost 5 bases, and 3 bases had no gene match. Germline V gene lookup returns CDR1 SGHRS and CDR2 YFSETQ. The CDR3 sequence: CASSQDRATNEKLFF. The CDR3 DNA reads as TGCGCCAGCAGTCAGGACAGGGCAACTAATGAAAAACTGTTTTTT.

The V gene is TRBV2, the J gene TRBJ1-1; the D is unclear. Germline CDR1 and CDR2: SNHLY and FYNNEI. The CDR3 is 15 residues long. Deletions cut 7 bases from V and 2 bases from J, with 17 bases between. CDR3 loop: CASIKGLRLNTEAFF. CDR3 coding DNA: TGTGCCAGCATTAAAGGACTGAGACTCAACACTGAAGCTTTCTTT.

The V gene is TRBV11-2, the J gene TRBJ1-1; 7 bases match TRBD1. The CDR3 contains 17 residues. Trimming removed 3 bases from V and 2 bases from J; junction bases left unmatched: 12. Germline CDR1 and CDR2: SGHAT and FQNNGV. CDR3 amino acids: CASSFRSIPGGNTEAFF. The CDR3 DNA reads as TGTGCCAGCAGCTTCCGCAGTATTCCAGGGGGTAACACTGAAGCTTTCTTT.

This sequence joins TRBV5-4 and TRBJ2-5, with D perhaps matching TRBD2 (5 bases). The CDR3 covers 14 residues. Trimming pared 0 bases from V and 2 bases from J, leaving 8 bases between. Germline CDR1 SGHNT, CDR2 YYREEE (reference sequence). The CDR3: CASSLAGRQETQYF. Here the CDR3 DNA reads TGTGCCAGCAGCTTGGCGGGAAGACAAGAGACCCAGTACTTC.

The chain couples TRBV27 to TRBJ2-1, with D hard to call. The CDR3 consists of 14 residues. V lost 6 bases and J 4 bases, leaving 13 bases between the germline ends. Germline V CDR1 and CDR2: MNHEY, SMNVEV (reference sequence). The CDR3 nucleotides are TGTGCCAGCAGCTTTGGTGACACTTACAATGAGCAGTTCTTC. Its translation: CASSFGDTYNEQFF.

This clone was detected only once. The rearrangement links TRBV19 to TRBJ1-6; 7 bases align to TRBD1. The CDR3 length is 16 residues. CDR1 is LNHDA, CDR2 SQIVND, per germline (reference sequence). V lost 6 bases to trimming and J lost 6 bases; unmatched junction nucleotides: 11. CDR3 protein: CASRKLAGTANSPLHF. The CDR3 DNA follows: TGTGCCAGTAGGAAGTTGGCCGGGACAGCTAATTCACCCCTCCACTTT.

A remark on this clone: One end of the junction varies from germline; a read error may be responsible. This rearrangement joins TRBV30 to TRBJ2-2; 8 bases fit TRBD1. The CDR3 covers 16 residues. Germline values: CDR1 GTSNPN, CDR2 SVGIG (reference sequence). CDR3 loop: CAWSVSRTGNPGELFF. The CDR3 DNA sequence: TGTGCCTGGAGTGTTTCTAGGACAGGGAACCCCGGGGAGCTGTTTTTT.

The rearrangement links TRBV10-1 to TRBJ2-2; TRBD2 aligns across 8 bases. The germline V gene encodes CDR1 WNHNN and CDR2 SYGVQD (reference sequence). V trimming: 4 bases; J trimming: 6 bases; junction bases outside the gene matches: 7. This CDR3 has 15 amino acids. CDR3 nucleotides: TGCGCCAGCAGTGCGCTGGGACTAGGTTCCGGGGAGCTGTTTTTT. Protein sequence: CASSALGLGSGELFF.

The chain couples TRBV28 to TRBJ1-2; TRBD1 might be the D (6 bases). The V end lost 7 bases, the J end lost 0 bases, and 15 bases lay between the germline ends. Looked up from germline, CDR1 is MDHEN and CDR2 is SYDVKM. The CDR3 spans 15 residues. The chain's CDR3 is CASTLIPGANYGYTF. The CDR3 DNA follows: TGTGCCAGCACCTTGATTCCAGGGGCTAACTATGGCTACACCTTC.

V usage is TRBV2 and J usage is TRBJ1-5, with D possibly TRBD1 on 6 matching bases. CDR1 is SNHLY and CDR2 is FYNNEI in the germline V gene. The V end lost 1 base, the J end lost 4 bases, and 17 bases lay between the germline ends. The CDR3 is 17 amino acids. Written as DNA, the CDR3 is TGTGCCAGCAGTGAAGGAGGACAGAGAAGGGCAAATCAGCCCCAGCATTTT. Encoded protein: CASSEGGQRRANQPQHF.

The gene calls are TRBV9 and TRBJ1-4; 8 nucleotides align to TRBD1. J gave up 2 bases and V 0 bases, and 6 bases lay outside the gene matches. Germline lookup yields CDR1 SGDLS and CDR2 YYNGEE. This CDR3 contains 17 residues. The DNA for the CDR3 is TGTGCCAGCAGCGTAGATGGCAGGGGGCATACTAATGAAAAACTGTTTTTT. This sequence encodes CASSVDGRGHTNEKLFF. Using reference TRBV9 and TRBJ1-4 for the parts outside the CDR3, the full variable domain is DSGVTQTPKHLITATGQRVTLRCSPRSGDLSVYWYQQSLDQGLQFLIQYYNGEERAKGNILERFSAQQFPDLHSELNLSSLELGDSALYFCASSVDGRGHTNEKLFFGSGTQLSVL.

The rearrangement uses TRBV9 and TRBJ2-2, with no clear D. The V gene lost 0 bases and the J gene lost 5 bases, with 8 bases spanning the gap. Germline V gives CDR1 SGDLS, CDR2 YYNGEE. The CDR3 covers 14 residues. In DNA form, the CDR3 reads TGTGCCAGCAGCGTAGGGCCTTTTACCGGGGAGCTGTTTTTT. It codes for CASSVGPFTGELFF.

CDR3 DNA sequence: TGTGCCAGCAGCCTCGGGGGTACGGGTCGAACTGAAGCTTTCTTT. Translating gives CASSLGGTGRTEAFF. The chain has TRBV5-6 and TRBJ1-1; D may be TRBD1 (5 bases). CDR3 length equals 15 residues. The V gene's germline CDR1 is SGHDT and CDR2 YYEEEE. The V end lost 4 bases, the J end lost 5 bases, and 18 bases lay between the germline ends.

This rearrangement joins TRBV11-3 to TRBJ2-2; 7 bases map to TRBD1. Germline V lookup: CDR1 SGHNT, CDR2 YENEEA. The CDR3 has 14 amino acids. V shed 5 bases, J shed 6 bases, and the junction held 6 bases outside the gene matches. The CDR3 region is CASSLGGVAGELFF. The DNA of the CDR3 is TGTGCCAGCAGCCTAGGGGGCGTCGCCGGGGAGCTGTTTTTT.

This chain links TRBV7-8 with TRBJ2-3; 7 nucleotides align to TRBD2. With V trimmed by 3 bases and J by 3 bases, 3 bases remained unmatched. This CDR3 is built from 14 residues. The germline V gene has CDR1 SGHVS and CDR2 FQNEAQ. CDR3 sequence reads: CASSFSGVTDTQYF. CDR3 DNA: TGTGCCAGCAGCTTCAGCGGGGTGACAGATACGCAGTATTTT.

The chain couples TRBV5-1 to TRBJ2-3, with D possibly being TRBD2 (7 bases). In germline, CDR1 is SGHRS, CDR2 YFSETQ. The CDR3 length is 15 residues. V dropped 0 bases and J dropped 6 bases, with 14 bases sitting between them. CDR3 sequence (DNA): TGCGCCAGCAGCTTGGAACTGGGGGGGCGGGATACGCAGTATTTT. Translated, it gives CASSLELGGRDTQYF.

The chain employs TRBV4-1 and TRBJ1-5; the match to TRBD1 covers 7 bases. The germline gives CDR1 MGHRA, CDR2 YSYEKL. The CDR3 is made up of 18 amino acids. V lost 0 bases, J lost 0 bases, and 8 bases stayed unmatched. CDR3 bases: TGCGCCAGCAGCCAAGATTGGAGGGGGCGGCTTAGCAATCAGCCCCAGCATTTT. Protein sequence: CASSQDWRGRLSNQPQHF.

The rearrangement uses TRBV4-1 and TRBJ2-2, with TRBD2 matching over 8 bases. V shed 1 base, J shed 8 bases, and the junction held 6 bases outside the gene matches. The CDR3 is 15 amino acids. Germline-derived CDR1 and CDR2 are MGHRA and YSYEKL. Written as DNA, the CDR3 is TGCGCCAGCAGCCAAGGCCCGGGGGGGGGAGGGGAGCTGTTTTTT. The encoded protein is CASSQGPGGGGELFF.

V is TRBV2 and J is TRBJ1-3; TRBD1 is a possible D gene (5 bases). The germline V and J ends were trimmed by 1 base and 2 bases, with 9 bases remaining between them. CDR1 and CDR2 from the germline V gene are SNHLY and FYNNEI. CDR3 size: 15 residues. CDR3 amino acids: CASSEVWGAGNTIYF. The CDR3 bases are TGTGCCAGCAGTGAAGTGTGGGGGGCTGGAAACACCATATATTTT. Supplemented by reference TRBV2 and TRBJ1-3, the full variable domain reads EPEVTQTPSHQVTQMGQEVILRCVPISNHLYFYWYRQILGQKVEFLVSFYNNEISEKSEIFDDQFSVERPDGSNFTLKIRSTKLEDSAMYFCASSEVWGAGNTIYFGEGSWLTVV.

The chain uses TRBV2 and TRBJ1-5, with TRBD1 as a possible D gene (5 bases). Trimming stripped 4 bases from V and 3 bases from J, with 10 bases between. CDR1 SNHLY and CDR2 FYNNEI come from the germline V gene. This CDR3 contains 14 residues. The CDR3 nucleotides read TGTGCCAGCAGTGTGGTCAGGGACAATCAGCCCCAGCATTTT. Protein product: CASSVVRDNQPQHF.

Concerning this clone itself: Sequence at one end of the junction differs from germline and may be a read error. The chain links TRBV11-2 to TRBJ2-3; D is perhaps TRBD1 (5 bases). The germline V gene encodes CDR1 SGHAT and CDR2 FQNNGV. The CDR3 runs to 12 residues. DNA for the CDR3: TGTGCCAGCAGCTTAGGGCCAACCGACAGAATTTTT. Amino acid sequence: CASSLGPTDRIF.

The chain links TRBV29-1 to TRBJ2-7; the match to TRBD1 covers 7 bases. The CDR3 extends over 12 amino acids. The trim removed 7 bases at V and 4 bases at J, leaving 7 bases unmatched. Germline V gene data show CDR1 as SQVTM and CDR2 as ANQGSEA. CDR3 bases: TGCAGCGCCCAGGGACAGACTTACGAGCAGTACTTC. Its translation: CSAQGQTYEQYF.

This chain links TRBV10-3 with TRBJ1-2; D perhaps matches TRBD1 (6 bases). The CDR3 extends over 14 amino acids. V lost 4 bases and J 7 bases, leaving 16 bases between the germline ends. Germline loops: CDR1 ENHRY, CDR2 SYGVKD. CDR3 protein: CAISVGDISAGYTF. The CDR3 nucleotides read TGTGCCATCAGTGTGGGGGACATCTCTGCTGGCTACACCTTC.

The J gene is TRBJ2-3, the V gene TRBV10-2; 7 bases agree with TRBD1. The trim removed 8 bases at V and 0 bases at J, leaving 5 bases unmatched. Germline CDR1 is WSHSY and CDR2 is SAAADI. The CDR3 has 14 amino acids. CDR3 loop: CASQDRSSTDTQYF. CDR3 nucleotides: TGCGCCAGCCAGGACAGGTCTAGCACAGATACGCAGTATTTT.

The chain carries TRBV9 and TRBJ1-1; D might be TRBD1 (5 bases). The length of the CDR3 is 15 residues. Germline V gene sequence: CDR1 SGDLS, CDR2 YYNGEE. V was shortened by 0 bases and J by 0 bases, with 9 bases between the two germline ends. CDR3 in DNA: TGTGCCAGCAGCGTAGGCGCAGGGATGAACACTGAAGCTTTCTTT. This gives the protein CASSVGAGMNTEAFF.

J is TRBJ1-1 and V is TRBV19, with no clear D. The CDR3 is 16 residues long. V was cut by 3 bases and J by 4 bases, with 18 bases left in between. Germline assignment: CDR1 LNHDA and CDR2 SQIVND (reference sequence). CDR3 region: CASSIKVSGSRTEAFF. CDR3 DNA: TGTGCCAGTAGTATTAAGGTTTCGGGTTCCCGCACTGAAGCTTTCTTT.

The chain uses TRBV29-1 and TRBJ1-2; 10 nucleotides line up with TRBD1. Looked up from germline, CDR1 is SQVTM and CDR2 is ANQGSEA. The CDR3 sequence is 13 residues long. V gave up 7 bases and J gave up 4 bases; unmatched junction bases: 6. CDR3 residues: CSGGGQGLYGYTF. Here the CDR3 DNA reads TGCAGCGGAGGGGGACAGGGGCTCTATGGCTACACCTTC. Full variable domain (missing parts from reference TRBV29-1 and TRBJ1-2): SAVISQKPSRDICQRGTSLTIQCQVDSQVTMMFWYRQQPGQSLTLIATANQGSEATYESGFVIDKFPISRPNLTFSTLTVSNMSPEDSSIYLCSGGGQGLYGYTFGSGTRLTVV.

The chain is built from TRBV5-4 and TRBJ1-4; tentative D call: TRBD1 (6 bases). The germline V gene has CDR1 SGHNT and CDR2 YYREEE (reference sequence). Deletions cut 4 bases from V and 6 bases from J, with 10 bases between. This CDR3 is built from 13 residues. CDR3 in DNA: TGTGCCAGCAGCCCTGGACAGCATGAAAAACTGTTTTTT. The encoded protein is CASSPGQHEKLFF.

V gene TRBV30 combines with J gene TRBJ1-1; no reliable D call. Per the germline V gene, CDR1 is GTSNPN and CDR2 is SVGIG (reference sequence). Trimming pared 2 bases from V and 8 bases from J, leaving 9 bases between. This CDR3 is built from 11 residues. CDR3 amino acids: CAWSWRLEAFF. CDR3 DNA sequence: TGTGCCTGGAGTTGGAGGTTAGAAGCTTTCTTT.